This T cell receptor beta chain was retrieved from a study of CD8+ T cells in alopecia areata. This CDR3 has 18 residues. CDR1 is SGHNT and CDR2 is YYREEE in the germline V gene (reference sequence). The V segment lost 0 bases and the J segment 4 bases; nucleotides outside the gene matches: 7. Alopecia areata patients had lesional scalp punch biopsies and peripheral blood taken from them. RNA was extracted and reverse transcribed into cDNA as the sequencing template. Only in-frame clones appear in the TCRdb table, and some are missing; sequencing was by immunoSEQ multiplex PCR. The repertoire holds some 240,000 clones, with roughly 57% as singletons.

The sequence was collected from a human donor with alopecia areata. This specimen consisted of CD4+ T cells sorted from blood, obtained at week 0. The V call is TRBV5-4, the J call TRBJ2-2; 12 bases align to TRBD1. The CDR3 region is CASSLEGTGGAITGELFF. The CDR3 DNA reads as TGTGCCAGCAGCTTGGAGGGGACAGGGGGCGCGATCACCGGGGAGCTGTTTTTT.